The 14 T cell receptor beta chains listed next were all sequenced from one sample in a study of blood T cell repertoires in COVID-19. The protocol was immunoSEQ multiplex PCR, while the TCRdb copy is restricted to in-frame clones and leaves out a portion. The sample yields around 450,000 clones, 87% seen once. Sequencing used PBMCs or T cells enriched from blood (not recorded which). Receptor source: a woman in her late teens or twenties with acute COVID-19.

The rearrangement links TRBV11-3 to TRBJ2-1; no clear D gene. CDR1 SGHNT and CDR2 YENEEA come from the germline V gene. This CDR3 has 13 amino acids. The V end was cut by 2 bases, the J end by 6 bases, with 8 bases between. Written as DNA, the CDR3 is TGTGCCAGCAGCTTAATGGTGCGCAATGAGCAGTTCTTC. Translated: CASSLMVRNEQFF.

The chain employs TRBV6-5 and TRBJ1-2, with D unclear. The CDR3 is 11 amino acids. Germline lookup yields CDR1 MNHEY and CDR2 SVGAGI. Trimming took 6 bases from V and 4 from J, leaving 6 bases between them. The CDR3 bases are TGTGCCAGCAGCGACTCCTATGGCTACACCTTC. Translating gives CASSDSYGYTF.

The V and J genes are TRBV6-5 and TRBJ1-1, with D tentatively TRBD1 (5 bases). Trimming removed 0 bases at V and 1 base at J, with 6 bases between. Germline V gives CDR1 MNHEY, CDR2 SVGAGI. The CDR3 is 14 residues long. CDR3: CASSYSQGNTEAFF. The CDR3 nucleotides are TGTGCCAGCAGTTACTCGCAGGGGAACACTGAAGCTTTCTTT.

The chain carries TRBV3-1 (or the pseudogene TRBV3-2) and TRBJ1-1, with TRBD1 identical over 8 bases. The CDR3 is made up of 14 amino acids. Germline V gives CDR1 LGHDT, CDR2 YNNKEL (reference sequence). After removal of 1 base from V and 10 bases from J, the junction contained 8 bases not matched to a gene. The CDR3 sequence: CASSQGRQGRGAFF. The CDR3, as DNA: TGTGCCAGCAGCCAAGGGCGACAGGGGAGGGGAGCTTTCTTT.

V usage is TRBV7-9 and J usage is TRBJ1-1; tentative D call: TRBD1 (5 bases). The CDR3 loop spans 16 amino acids. The germline V and J ends were trimmed by 5 bases and 2 bases, with 18 bases remaining between them. CDR1 SEHNR and CDR2 FQNEAQ come from the germline V gene (reference sequence). The CDR3 DNA reads TGTGCCAGCAGCCCCCGGACGGGGGGTGCCAACACTGAAGCTTTCTTT. Translation: CASSPRTGGANTEAFF. The complete variable domain, with remaining parts taken from reference TRBV7-9 and TRBJ1-1, reads DTGVSQNPRHKITKRGQNVTFRCDPISEHNRLYWYRQTLGQGPEFLTYFQNEAQLEKSRLLSDRFSAERPKGSFSTLEIQRTEQGDSAMYLCASSPRTGGANTEAFFGQGTRLTVV.

The chain is built from TRBV9 and TRBJ1-1; 9 bases line up with TRBD1. The CDR3 has 14 residues. The junction had 6 bases not matched to a gene; V was cut back by 4 bases and J by 5 bases. Germline values: CDR1 SGDLS, CDR2 YYNGEE. In nucleotides, the CDR3 is TGTGCCAGCAGCTCAACCGGGACAGGGACTGAAGCTTTCTTT. Protein sequence: CASSSTGTGTEAFF.

V is TRBV2 and J is TRBJ2-1; 7 bases fit TRBD2. The CDR3 consists of 13 residues. The junction had 7 bases not matched to a gene; V was cut back by 10 bases and J by 4 bases. The germline gives CDR1 SNHLY, CDR2 FYNNEI. For the CDR3, the DNA is TGTGCCATCAGCGGGATAGTATACAATGAGCAGTTCTTC. Its translation is CAISGIVYNEQFF.

The chain recombines TRBV12-3 or TRBV12-4 with TRBJ2-7; D gene ambiguous. The CDR3 runs to 13 residues. The V end was cut by 3 bases, the J end by 2 bases, with 8 bases between. The CDR3 loop reads CASSFLPAYEQYF. CDR3 nucleotide sequence: TGTGCCAGCAGTTTTTTGCCAGCCTACGAGCAGTACTTC.

The V call is TRBV9, the J call TRBJ2-7; 8 bases are shared with TRBD1. The CDR3 spans 14 residues. The junction had 6 bases not matched to a gene; V was cut back by 3 bases and J by 4 bases. The germline V gene encodes CDR1 SGDLS and CDR2 YYNGEE. CDR3 DNA sequence: TGTGCCAGCAGCGCAGGACAGGGCTTATACGAGCAGTACTTC. Its protein is CASSAGQGLYEQYF. Variable domain in full (rest from reference TRBV9 and TRBJ2-7): DSGVTQTPKHLITATGQRVTLRCSPRSGDLSVYWYQQSLDQGLQFLIQYYNGEERAKGNILERFSAQQFPDLHSELNLSSLELGDSALYFCASSAGQGLYEQYFGPGTRLTVT.

The rearrangement joins TRBV18 to TRBJ1-2, with D tentatively TRBD1 (6 bases). The CDR3 runs to 13 residues. The V gene lost 0 bases and the J gene lost 8 bases, with 10 bases spanning the gap. CDR1 is KGHSH and CDR2 is LQKENI in the germline V gene. CDR3 loop: CASSPPSGEGYTF. CDR3 nucleotide sequence: TGTGCCAGCTCACCACCGTCAGGGGAAGGCTACACCTTC.

The V gene is TRBV2, the J gene TRBJ2-7; 9 bases align to TRBD1. Germline trimming cut 7 bases from V and 2 bases from J; bases unmatched to any gene: 3. The CDR3 contains 13 residues. CDR1 is SNHLY, CDR2 FYNNEI, per germline. CDR3 residues: CASNDRGTYEQYF. CDR3 bases: TGTGCCAGCAACGACAGGGGGACCTACGAGCAGTACTTC.

This chain uses TRBV18 with TRBJ1-6; 7 bases agree with TRBD1. The germline CDR1 and CDR2 sequences are KGHSH and LQKENI. The V gene end was trimmed by 1 base and the J gene end by 6 bases; junction bases not matched to a gene: 3. The CDR3 contains 15 residues. The DNA for the CDR3 is TGTGCCAGCTCACCACAGGGGGCAGTTAATTCACCCCTCCACTTT. Protein: CASSPQGAVNSPLHF.

The chain has TRBV18 and TRBJ2-2, with D unresolved. In germline, CDR1 is KGHSH, CDR2 LQKENI. CDR3 length: 15 amino acids. V was pared by 1 base and J by 0 bases, with 6 bases between. The CDR3, as DNA: TGTGCCAGCTCACCACTCGTTCCGAACACCGGGGAGCTGTTTTTT. Its translation: CASSPLVPNTGELFF.

This clone appeared a single time. The chain carries TRBV29-1 and TRBJ1-2; D not resolved. The CDR3 is made up of 12 amino acids. In germline, CDR1 is SQVTM, CDR2 ANQGSEA. Trimming cost V 8 bases and J 6 bases, with 16 bases left between them. CDR3 bases: TGCAGCTGTCCGTTCGGTGCAAATGGCTACACCTTC. This translates into CSCPFGANGYTF.